This TCR beta chain is from a study of blood T cell repertoires in COVID-19. Study in general: Sites across the United States, Italy and Spain contributed samples from acute and convalescent COVID-19.

Clinical history as reported by participants underpinned cohort assignment. Symptom resolution, clearance, or two negative PCRs marked the recovered donors of Cohort 3. The germline CDR1 and CDR2 sequences are SGHTA and FQGNSA. With 1 base clipped from V and 6 bases from J, the junction kept 11 bases outside the gene matches. This CDR3 has 17 residues. Per the original methods: Scientists estimated how many nucleated cells there were by amplifying reference gene primers. The assay was immunoSEQ multiplex PCR, and TCRdb's table has in-frame clones only and misses some. V, J and clone size are taken as reported in that table, and D and trimming were inferred from the DNA itself. The sample lists 320,000 or so clones, roughly 87% occurring once.

The V call is TRBV7-2, the J call TRBJ2-3; 9 nucleotides agree with TRBD1. This TCR was recovered from a woman in her 30s who had recovered from COVID-19. Sequenced: PBMCs or T cells enriched from blood (not recorded which). CDR3 coding DNA: TGTGCCAGCAGCTTAGAGGGACAGGGATACCTCGGGGATACGCAGTATTTT. Its translation: CASSLEGQGYLGDTQYF.